This T cell receptor (beta chain) was observed in a study of blood T cell repertoires in COVID-19. Study-wide context: Italy, Spain and the United States were the sources of the convalescent and acute COVID-19 samples. Sample material is recorded as cDNA or gDNA derived from T cells, B-cell-depleted T cells, or PBMCs.

The CDR3 extends over 17 amino acids. V trimming: 1 base; J trimming: 5 bases; junction bases outside the gene matches: 8. CDR1 and CDR2 from the germline V gene are LNHNV and YYDKDF (reference sequence). Clones were read by immunoSEQ multiplex PCR, and TCRdb kept only the in-frame ones, dropping some. The table shows roughly 160,000 clones, with around four fifths occurring only once. Seattle cases were enrolled at active infection and followed longitudinally. The source material was peripheral blood. The chain employs TRBV15 and TRBJ2-5; TRBD2 aligns across 12 bases. The TCR sequence derives from a woman of 80 years or more with COVID-19, enrolled during active disease. The CDR3 sequence: CATSRGLAGGPRETQYF. CDR3 sequence (DNA): TGTGCCACCAGCAGAGGGCTAGCGGGAGGGCCGCGGGAGACCCAGTACTTC.